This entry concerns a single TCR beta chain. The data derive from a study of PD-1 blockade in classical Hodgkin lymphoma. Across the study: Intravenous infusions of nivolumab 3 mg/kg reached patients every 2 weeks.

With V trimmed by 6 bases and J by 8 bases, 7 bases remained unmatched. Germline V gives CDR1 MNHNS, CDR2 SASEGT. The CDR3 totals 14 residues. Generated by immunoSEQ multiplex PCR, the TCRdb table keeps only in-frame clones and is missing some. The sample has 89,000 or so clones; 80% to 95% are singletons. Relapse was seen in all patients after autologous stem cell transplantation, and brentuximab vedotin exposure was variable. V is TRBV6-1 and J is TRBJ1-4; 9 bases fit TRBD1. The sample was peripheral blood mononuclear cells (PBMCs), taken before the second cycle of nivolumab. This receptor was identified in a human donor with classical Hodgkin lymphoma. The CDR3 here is CASSYRDREEKLFF. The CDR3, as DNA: TGTGCCAGCAGCTACAGGGACAGGGAAGAAAAACTGTTTTTT.